The rows below give T cell receptor beta chains drawn from one sample of a study of blood T cells in healthy people across ages. TCRdb called the 5' RACE reads again in MiXCR, with one record for every CDR3 protein. The sample has about 760,000 distinct CDR3 sequences, roughly 25% seen once. These same records also appear under a second study, on T cells of mothers and their children.

Material: blood. The receptors come from a boy younger than 18 in good health. Both conserved end residues are part of each CDR3. The D gene is left open where the match is weak. Clone size is given for some rows only: seen once, a few or many times, or a class if the clone is expanded.

j_call | clone_size | d_call | v_call | cdr3_length | cdr3_nt | cdr3_aa
TRBJ1-6 | few | . | TRBV27 | 14 | TGTGCCAGCAGGAACCCGGGTTGGAATTCACCCCTCCACTTT | CASRNPGWNSPLHF
TRBJ1-2 | . | . | TRBV7-2 | 14 | TGTGCCAGCAGCTTAGGGACAAATAACTATGGCTACACCTTC | CASSLGTNNYGYTF
TRBJ2-7 | . | . | TRBV28 | 14 | TGTGCCAGCAGTTTTGGCCCGTTCTCCTACGAGCAGTACTTC | CASSFGPFSYEQYF
TRBJ2-3 | few | TRBD2 | TRBV5-1 | 16 | TGCGCCAGCAGCTTGGAAGGACTAGCGGGAGTTGATACGCAGTATTTT | CASSLEGLAGVDTQYF
TRBJ2-1 | . | . | TRBV29-1 | 14 | TGCAGCATAACGATCGGGGAGCCATGGGGTGAGCAGTTCTTC | CSITIGEPWGEQFF
TRBJ1-6 | . | . | TRBV3-1 | 15 | TGTGCCAGCAGCCAAGCTTCAGGAACTAGGTCACCCCTCCACTTT | CASSQASGTRSPLHF
TRBJ1-1 | few | TRBD1 | TRBV7-9 | 15 | TGTGCCAGCAGCCGCGGGACAGGGGCGAACACTGAAGCTTTCTTT | CASSRGTGANTEAFF
TRBJ1-2 | few | . | TRBV5-1 | 16 | TGCGCCAGCAGCGGTGGGGGTGTGGGGGCGCGAGATGGCTACACCTTC | CASSGGGVGARDGYTF
TRBJ2-1 | . | . | TRBV7-9 | 13 | TGTGCCAGCGGGATAGCTCTCATCGATGAGCAGTTCTTC | CASGIALIDEQFF
TRBJ2-1 | . | . | TRBV5-6 | 18 | TGTGCCAGCAGCTTGGCCGTTTGGCAACCTCTTTTTAGCAATGAGCAGTTCTTC | CASSLAVWQPLFSNEQFF
TRBJ1-4 | . | . | TRBV6-6 | 14 | TGTGCCAGCAGTTCCCTGGGGCTAGGGGAAAAACTGTTTTTT | CASSSLGLGEKLFF
TRBJ2-2 | few | . | TRBV15 | 16 | TGTGCCACCAGCAGAGATTCCGTCGCGAACACCGGGGAGCTGTTTTTT | CATSRDSVANTGELFF
TRBJ2-7 | . | . | TRBV10-3 | 14 | TGTGCCATCAGACCGGACAGTGGGGACTACGAGCAGTACTTC | CAIRPDSGDYEQYF
TRBJ1-1 | . | . | TRBV5-6 | 14 | TGTGCCAGCAGTCCCTCAGGGACGGACACTGAAGCTTTCTTT | CASSPSGTDTEAFF
TRBJ2-5 | . | TRBD1 | TRBV29-1 | 16 | TGCAGCTCCACTCCCGGACAGGGGGCAAAAGGGGAGACCCAGTACTTC | CSSTPGQGAKGETQYF
TRBJ1-4 | few | . | TRBV5-1 | 16 | TGCGCCAGCAGCTTGCCCGCCTCGGCAACTAATGAAAAACTGTTTTTT | CASSLPASATNEKLFF